What follows are 28 T cell receptor beta chains derived from one specimen sequenced in a study of liver allograft versus peripheral blood T cells (TCRdb year 2020). For the wider study: In liver transplant recipients, the study looked at T cell receptor repertoires in the peripheral blood and set them against the repertoires found within the transplanted livers.

TCRdb records Illumina MiSeq as the sequencer. TCRdb cleaned the public reads at Q25 with fastp, built clones with MiXCR and kept in-frame beta chains. For every CDR3 protein sequence, its rows merge into one entry that carries the most common genes and DNA. The sample records over 10,000 distinct CDR3 sequences, approximately 18% of which are singletons. Together, the top ten hold 2% to 2.5% of the sample. The receptors come from a human patient who had a liver transplant. After a transplant, some of the T cells may come from the graft donor.

The CDR3 DNA reads TGTGCCAGCAGTTTAAGTCTCTCTGGCTACACCTTC. Amino acid sequence: CASSLSLSGYTF. The rearrangement links TRBV28 to TRBJ1-2; no reliable D call. The CDR3 is 12 residues long. Trimming removed 2 bases from V and 7 bases from J, with 8 bases in between. The germline V gene encodes CDR1 MDHEN and CDR2 SYDVKM.

The table lists this clonotype with many counts. The chain recombines TRBV27 with TRBJ2-1; TRBD2 aligns across 10 bases. Germline-derived CDR1 and CDR2 are MNHEY and SMNVEV (reference sequence). The CDR3 totals 15 residues. Unmatched junction bases numbered 7, after V lost 5 bases and J lost 6 bases. CDR3: CASSRPGLAFNEQFF. CDR3 sequence (DNA): TGTGCCAGCAGTCGCCCGGGACTAGCGTTCAATGAGCAGTTCTTC.

This clonotype was seen a few times. The rearrangement uses TRBV20-1 and TRBJ1-5; D might be TRBD1 (6 bases). Germline V gene sequence: CDR1 DFQATT, CDR2 SNEGSKA (reference sequence). The CDR3 consists of 15 residues. Trimming took 0 bases from V and 6 from J, leaving 15 bases between them. The CDR3 DNA follows: TGCAGTGCTAGAGAATCAACAGGGCTAATTCAGCCCCAGCATTTT. Its translation: CSARESTGLIQPQHF.

In this sample, this clonotype turned up a few times. The chain links TRBV6-6 to TRBJ1-5; perhaps TRBD1 as D (5 bases). V dropped 10 bases and J dropped 6 bases, with 19 bases sitting between them. This CDR3 is 14 amino acids long. Germline-derived CDR1 and CDR2 are MNHNY and SVGAGI (reference sequence). CDR3 DNA sequence: TGTGCCACCGAGCCGACAGCCGGATTTCAGCCCCAGCATTTT. Protein sequence: CATEPTAGFQPQHF.

This clonotype was picked up many times. The V and J genes are TRBV20-1 and TRBJ1-5; possible D gene TRBD1, 6 bases. Per germline, CDR1 DFQATT and CDR2 SNEGSKA (reference sequence). V lost 0 bases and J 5 bases, leaving 11 bases between the germline ends. The CDR3 contains 14 residues. The DNA of the CDR3 is TGCAGTGCTAGAGATTCAGGGGTTGATCAGCCCCAGCATTTT. It is translated as CSARDSGVDQPQHF.

The CDR3: CASSSWSQETQYF. The CDR3 region has the DNA TGTGCCAGCAGTTCCTGGAGCCAAGAGACCCAGTACTTC. The V and J genes are TRBV6-5 and TRBJ2-5; D is unclear. The V end lost 4 bases, the J end lost 1 base, and 7 bases lay between the germline ends. The CDR3 totals 13 residues. Germline CDR1 MNHEY, CDR2 SVGAGI.

In regard to this clonotype: With a much larger clone just one base away, this may be a read error. The final CDR3 position lacks the conserved phenylalanine or tryptophan, pointing to a likely read error. The V gene is TRBV6-5, the J gene TRBJ1-6; 9 nucleotides line up with TRBD1. The CDR3 extends over 14 amino acids. V shed 10 bases and J 10 bases; nucleotides not matched to a gene: 11. Germline V gene lookup returns CDR1 MNHEY and CDR2 SVGAGI. CDR3 region: CATRGQGVASPLHS. The DNA of the CDR3 is TGTGCCACAAGGGGACAGGGTGTAGCGTCACCCCTCCACTCT.

The chain is built from TRBV5-1 and TRBJ2-6; no clear D gene. This CDR3 region has 16 residues. Germline V CDR1 and CDR2: SGHRS, YFSETQ. Trimming shortened V by 0 bases and J by 0 bases, and 7 bases separated the two germline ends. The CDR3, as DNA: TGCGCCAGCAGCTTGGGGCAGGCCTCTGGGGCCAACGTCCTGACTTTC. Protein product: CASSLGQASGANVLTF.

This clonotype has more than one count but fewer than ten. This rearrangement joins TRBV28 to TRBJ2-7; 7 bases fit TRBD2. J lost 3 bases, V lost 1 base, and 6 bases had no gene match. The CDR3 has 15 residues. CDR1 MDHEN and CDR2 SYDVKM come from the germline V gene. In nucleotides, the CDR3 is TGTGCCAGCAGTTTATCGGGGGGAGCAATCTACGAGCAGTACTTC. This codes for CASSLSGGAIYEQYF.

Concerning this clonotype: Possible read error: a much larger clone is one base away. The CDR3 DNA follows: TGTACCAGCACTGCGGACAGGGGGTCCTACGAGCAGTACTTC. This codes for CTSTADRGSYEQYF. The chain links TRBV6-2 or TRBV6-3 to TRBJ2-7; TRBD1 matches 10 bases. The germline V gene encodes CDR1 MNHEY and CDR2 SVGEGT. This CDR3 has 14 residues.

This sequence joins TRBV20-1 and TRBJ2-5, with TRBD2 identical over 8 bases. Germline V gives CDR1 DFQATT, CDR2 SNEGSKA (reference sequence). This CDR3 spans 13 amino acids. Trimming cost V 4 bases and J 7 bases; bases outside gene matches: 8. The CDR3 sequence is CSATSSGSRTQYF. As DNA, the CDR3 is TGCAGTGCTACCTCTAGCGGGTCCAGGACCCAGTACTTC.

The rearrangement joins TRBV19 to TRBJ2-7; 7 bases agree with TRBD1. Looked up from germline, CDR1 is LNHDA and CDR2 is SQIVND (reference sequence). The CDR3 totals 15 residues. V was pared by 6 bases and J by 3 bases, with 11 bases of the junction left unmatched. CDR3 in amino acids: CASSQGQVTYYEQYF. As DNA, the CDR3 is TGTGCCAGTAGCCAAGGACAGGTGACCTACTACGAGCAGTACTTC.

Remarks on this clonotype: This may arise from a read error, as a much more abundant clone is one base away. The DNA of the CDR3 is TGTGCCACCAGTATATCTAGCGGGGGGACAGATACGCAGTATTTT. Amino acid sequence: CATSISSGGTDTQYF. The chain recombines TRBV24-1 with TRBJ2-3; 11 bases fit TRBD2. Germline V gene lookup returns CDR1 KGHDR and CDR2 SFDVKD. Trimming cost V 6 bases and J 3 bases; bases outside gene matches: 4. This CDR3 spans 15 amino acids.

As concerns this clonotype: This may be a read error: a much more frequent sequence differs by one nucleotide. The rearrangement uses TRBV9 and TRBJ1-5, with a weak D call TRBD1 (5 bases). The V gene's germline CDR1 is SGDLS and CDR2 YYNGEE. Deletions cut 0 bases from V and 5 bases from J, with 12 bases between. The CDR3 length is 15 residues. In nucleotides, the CDR3 is TGTGCCAGCAGCGTAGGCAAGTTCAGGGATCAGCCCCAGCATTTT. Translation gives CASSVGKFRDQPQHF.

By share, this clonotype counts as medium-sized (0.01 to 0.1%). V gene TRBV6-5 combines with J gene TRBJ2-1; D gene unclear. This CDR3 comprises 13 residues. Germline-derived CDR1 and CDR2 are MNHEY and SVGAGI. With 8 bases removed from V and 2 bases from J, the gap between germline ends came to 10 bases. The CDR3 reads CASGIGPYNEQFF. CDR3 DNA sequence: TGTGCCAGCGGGATAGGGCCCTACAATGAGCAGTTCTTC.

This clonotype is categorized as medium-sized. The chain recombines TRBV18 with TRBJ1-4, with D perhaps TRBD1 (5 bases). The CDR3 is made up of 17 amino acids. V was pared by 1 base and J by 0 bases, with 12 bases between. CDR1 and CDR2 from the germline V gene are KGHSH and LQKENI. The CDR3 DNA follows: TGTGCCAGCTCACCACTGGACAAGTTCGCAACTAATGAAAAACTGTTTTTT. Translated, it gives CASSPLDKFATNEKLFF.

In its sample, this clonotype was seen many times. The CDR3 sequence is CASSSRNSGNTIYF. CDR3 coding DNA: TGTGCCAGCAGCAGCAGGAACTCTGGAAACACCATATATTTT. This chain joins TRBV28 and TRBJ1-3; D is undetermined. The V gene's germline CDR1 is MDHEN and CDR2 SYDVKM. Deletions cut 6 bases from V and 0 bases from J, with 9 bases between. The CDR3 has 14 amino acids.

This clonotype is categorized as medium-sized. The chain recombines TRBV28 with TRBJ1-4, with D possibly TRBD1 on 6 matching bases. V lost 3 bases and J lost 8, with 10 bases in between. Per the germline V gene, CDR1 is MDHEN and CDR2 is SYDVKM. This CDR3 is 13 amino acids long. The CDR3 DNA reads as TGTGCCAGCAGTTTTCCCGGGACAGAAAAACTGTTTTTT. It codes for CASSFPGTEKLFF. Full variable domain (remainder filled in from reference TRBV28 and TRBJ1-4): DVKVTQSSRYLVKRTGEKVFLECVQDMDHENMFWYRQDPGLGLRLIYFSYDVKMKEKGDIPEGYSVSREKKERFSLILESASTNQTSMYLCASSFPGTEKLFFGSGTQLSVL.

This clonotype was observed at least ten times. The chain has TRBV6-2 or TRBV6-3 and TRBJ2-7; 12 positions match TRBD1. With V trimmed by 5 bases and J by 2 bases, 10 bases remained unmatched. The germline gives CDR1 MNHEY, CDR2 SVGEGT. The CDR3 has 17 amino acids. The CDR3 here is CASSRDRGRIDPYEQYF. CDR3 coding DNA: TGTGCCAGCAGTCGGGACAGGGGGCGGATCGACCCCTACGAGCAGTACTTC.

The table lists this clonotype with many counts. The CDR3: CASSTKGREIYGYTF. CDR3 DNA: TGTGCCAGCAGCACAAAGGGGAGGGAGATCTATGGCTACACCTTC. The chain joins TRBV5-6 to TRBJ1-2, with D possibly being TRBD1 (5 bases). V lost 4 bases, J lost 4 bases, and 17 bases lay in between. This CDR3 is 15 amino acids long. Germline values: CDR1 SGHDT, CDR2 YYEEEE.

The rearrangement uses TRBV29-1 and TRBJ2-6; D possibly matches TRBD1 or TRBD2 (5 bases each). Trimming stripped 6 bases from V and 4 bases from J, with 7 bases between. This CDR3 has 12 amino acids. Germline V gives CDR1 SQVTM, CDR2 ANQGSEA. This CDR3 is CSVGDGANVLTF. The CDR3 bases are TGCAGCGTGGGGGACGGGGCCAACGTCCTGACTTTC.

This clonotype appeared many times. The rearrangement links TRBV6-2 or TRBV6-3 to TRBJ2-1, with a tentative D call TRBD2 (7 bases). Trimming took off 2 bases at V and 6 bases at J, with 14 bases between the two ends. CDR3 size: 15 residues. Germline loops: CDR1 MNHEY, CDR2 SVGEGT. CDR3 loop: CASSYGGAYTNEQFF. The CDR3 coding sequence is TGTGCCAGCAGTTACGGGGGGGCTTATACCAATGAGCAGTTCTTC.

This rearrangement joins TRBV6-2 or TRBV6-3 to TRBJ2-7; D may be TRBD1 or TRBD2 (6 bases each). Trimming took off 10 bases at V and 2 bases at J, with 15 bases between the two ends. The CDR3 consists of 13 residues. The germline CDR1 and CDR2 sequences are MNHEY and SVGEGT. The chain's CDR3 is CATSGAGTYEQYF. CDR3 coding DNA: TGTGCCACCTCAGGGGCGGGAACCTACGAGCAGTACTTC.

This clonotype was counted at least ten times. CDR3 nucleotides: TGTGCCAGCAGTTACTCGTGGACTAGCGGGAGCGAGCAGTTCTTC. Translation: CASSYSWTSGSEQFF. This chain connects TRBV6-2 or TRBV6-3 to TRBJ2-1; 13 nucleotides align to TRBD2. The CDR3 runs to 15 residues. Per the germline V gene, CDR1 is MNHEY and CDR2 is SVGEGT. The trim removed 0 bases at V and 10 bases at J, leaving 3 bases unmatched.

By sample share, this clonotype is medium-sized. The genes are TRBV10-3 and TRBJ2-7, with D perhaps TRBD1 (6 bases). The CDR3 loop spans 14 amino acids. Germline V CDR1 and CDR2: ENHRY, SYGVKD. Deletions cut 6 bases from V and 3 bases from J, with 15 bases between. The CDR3 reads CAIRRQGLIYEQYF. CDR3 DNA: TGTGCCATCAGGCGGCAGGGGCTCATCTACGAGCAGTACTTC.

V usage is TRBV20-1 and J usage is TRBJ1-5; D is ambiguous. The CDR3 spans 13 residues. V lost 0 bases and J lost 4, with 7 bases in between. CDR1 and CDR2 from the germline V gene are DFQATT and SNEGSKA (reference sequence). CDR3 nucleotides: TGCAGTGCTAGAGATTTTAGTAATCAGCCCCAGCATTTT. Translation gives CSARDFSNQPQHF.

V gene TRBV5-6 combines with J gene TRBJ1-3, with 9 positions matching TRBD1. V was pared by 3 bases and J by 3 bases, with 10 bases of the junction left unmatched. This CDR3 contains 17 residues. Germline V lookup: CDR1 SGHDT, CDR2 YYEEEE. The CDR3 region has the DNA TGTGCCAGCAGCTCTCCCGGAGGACAGGGGAGTGGAAACACCATATATTTT. This gives the protein CASSSPGGQGSGNTIYF. The variable domain in full, with the rest retrieved from reference TRBV5-6 and TRBJ1-3, is DAGVTQSPTHLIKTRGQQVTLRCSPKSGHDTVSWYQQALGQGPQFIFQYYEEEERQRGNFPDRFSGHQFPNYSSELNVNALLLGDSALYLCASSSPGGQGSGNTIYFGEGSWLTVV.

This chain links TRBV28 with TRBJ1-5; D is unclear. Germline CDR1 is MDHEN and CDR2 is SYDVKM. The V end was cut by 4 bases, the J end by 3 bases, with 10 bases between. The CDR3 totals 14 residues. The CDR3 DNA reads TGTGCCAGCAGTTGGTCCATGGTCAATCAGCCCCAGCATTTT. Protein product: CASSWSMVNQPQHF.